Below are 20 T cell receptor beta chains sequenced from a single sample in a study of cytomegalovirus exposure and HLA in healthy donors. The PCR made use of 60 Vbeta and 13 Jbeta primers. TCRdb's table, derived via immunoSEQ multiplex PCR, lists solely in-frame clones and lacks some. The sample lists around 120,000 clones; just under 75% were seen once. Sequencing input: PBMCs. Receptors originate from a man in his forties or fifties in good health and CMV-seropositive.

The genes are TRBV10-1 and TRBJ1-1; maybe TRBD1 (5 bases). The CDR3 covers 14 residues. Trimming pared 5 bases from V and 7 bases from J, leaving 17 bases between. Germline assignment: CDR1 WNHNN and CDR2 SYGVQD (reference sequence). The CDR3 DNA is TGCGCCAGCAGTCCCGATATCGGACAACTTGAAGCTTTCTTT. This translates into CASSPDIGQLEAFF.

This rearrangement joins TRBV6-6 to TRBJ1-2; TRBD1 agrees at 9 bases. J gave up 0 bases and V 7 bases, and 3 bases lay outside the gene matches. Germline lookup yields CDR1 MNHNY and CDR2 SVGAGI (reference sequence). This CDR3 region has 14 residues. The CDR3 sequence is CASTDRGTNYGYTF. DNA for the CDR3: TGTGCCAGCACCGACAGGGGGACTAACTATGGCTACACCTTC.

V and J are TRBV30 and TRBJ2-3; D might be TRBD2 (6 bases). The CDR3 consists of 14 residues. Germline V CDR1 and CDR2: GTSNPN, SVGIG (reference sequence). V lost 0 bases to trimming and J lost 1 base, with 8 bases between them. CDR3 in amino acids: CAWSVGGGTDTQYF. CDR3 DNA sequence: TGTGCCTGGAGTGTAGGAGGGGGCACAGATACGCAGTATTTT. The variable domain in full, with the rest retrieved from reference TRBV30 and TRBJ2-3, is SQTIHQWPATLVQPVGSPLSLECTVEGTSNPNLYWYRQAAGRGLQLLFYSVGIGQISSEVPQNLSASRPQDRQFILSSKKLLLSDSGFYLCAWSVGGGTDTQYFGPGTRLTVL.

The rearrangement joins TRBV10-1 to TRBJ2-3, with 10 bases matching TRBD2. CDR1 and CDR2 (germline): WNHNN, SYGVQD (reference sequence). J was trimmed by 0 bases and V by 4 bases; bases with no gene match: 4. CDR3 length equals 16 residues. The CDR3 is CASSGSGRTSTDTQYF. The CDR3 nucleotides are TGCGCCAGCAGTGGTAGCGGGAGGACTAGCACAGATACGCAGTATTTT.

The CDR3 nucleotides are TGTGCCAGCAGCACGCCATTTCCTCTAGCGGGAGGGGTAGATACGCAGTATTTT. It yields the protein CASSTPFPLAGGVDTQYF. The chain carries TRBV7-9 and TRBJ2-3, with 12 bases matching TRBD2. The CDR3 is made up of 18 amino acids. The V and J ends lost 5 bases and 5 bases, in that order; junction bases with no gene match: 14. CDR1 is SEHNR, CDR2 FQNEAQ, per germline (reference sequence). Combining the CDR3 with reference TRBV7-9 and TRBJ2-3 gives the whole variable domain DTGVSQNPRHKITKRGQNVTFRCDPISEHNRLYWYRQTLGQGPEFLTYFQNEAQLEKSRLLSDRFSAERPKGSFSTLEIQRTEQGDSAMYLCASSTPFPLAGGVDTQYFGPGTRLTVL.

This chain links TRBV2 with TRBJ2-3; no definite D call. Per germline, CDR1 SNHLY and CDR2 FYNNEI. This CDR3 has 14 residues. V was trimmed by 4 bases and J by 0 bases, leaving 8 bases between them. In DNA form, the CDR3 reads TGTGCCAGCAGTGTACACTATAGCACAGATACGCAGTATTTT. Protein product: CASSVHYSTDTQYF.

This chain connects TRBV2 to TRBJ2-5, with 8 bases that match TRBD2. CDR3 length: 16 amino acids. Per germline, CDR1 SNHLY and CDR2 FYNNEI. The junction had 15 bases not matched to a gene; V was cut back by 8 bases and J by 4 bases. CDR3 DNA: TGTGCCAGCGGGTACCTTAGCGGGATGATGGGAGAGACCCAGTACTTC. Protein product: CASGYLSGMMGETQYF.

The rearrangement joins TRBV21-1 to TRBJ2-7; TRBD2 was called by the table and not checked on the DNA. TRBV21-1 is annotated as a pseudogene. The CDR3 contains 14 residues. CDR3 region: CASSKGRVTYEQYF. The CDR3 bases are TGTGCCAGCAGCAAAGGTCGGGTCACCTACGAGCAGTACTTC.

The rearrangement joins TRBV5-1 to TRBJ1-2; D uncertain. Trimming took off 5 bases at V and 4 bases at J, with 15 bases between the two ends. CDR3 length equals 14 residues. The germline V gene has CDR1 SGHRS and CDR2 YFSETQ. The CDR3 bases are TGCGCCAGCAGTTTGAACCGCAACTTCTATGGCTACACCTTC. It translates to CASSLNRNFYGYTF.

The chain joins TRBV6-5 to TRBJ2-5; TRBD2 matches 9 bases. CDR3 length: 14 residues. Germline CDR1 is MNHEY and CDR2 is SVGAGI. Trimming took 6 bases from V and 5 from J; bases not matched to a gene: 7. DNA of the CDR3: TGTGCCAGCAGACATAGCGGGAGCTGGGAGACCCAGTACTTC. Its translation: CASRHSGSWETQYF.

The CDR3: CASSLSGRNSYEQYF. The CDR3 nucleotides read TGTGCCAGCAGTTTGAGCGGAAGGAACTCCTACGAGCAGTACTTC. The chain joins TRBV28 to TRBJ2-7, with D perhaps matching TRBD2 (5 bases). The CDR3 has 15 amino acids. Trimming removed 3 bases at V and 0 bases at J, with 12 bases between. In germline, CDR1 is MDHEN, CDR2 SYDVKM.

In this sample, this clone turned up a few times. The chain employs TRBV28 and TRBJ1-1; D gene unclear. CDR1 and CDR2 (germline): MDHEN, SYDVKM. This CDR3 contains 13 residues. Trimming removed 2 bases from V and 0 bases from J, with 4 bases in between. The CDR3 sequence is CASSLQVNTEAFF. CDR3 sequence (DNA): TGTGCCAGCAGTTTACAGGTGAACACTGAAGCTTTCTTT.

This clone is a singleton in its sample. The CDR3, as DNA: TGCGCCAGCAGCTTGGTAGGTGACAGGGCGGAGGAAAAACTGTTTTTT. This translates into CASSLVGDRAEEKLFF. The chain recombines TRBV5-1 with TRBJ1-4; 7 nucleotides line up with TRBD1. Germline V gene data show CDR1 as SGHRS and CDR2 as YFSETQ. The CDR3 contains 16 residues. With 0 bases clipped from V and 8 bases from J, the junction kept 10 bases outside the gene matches.

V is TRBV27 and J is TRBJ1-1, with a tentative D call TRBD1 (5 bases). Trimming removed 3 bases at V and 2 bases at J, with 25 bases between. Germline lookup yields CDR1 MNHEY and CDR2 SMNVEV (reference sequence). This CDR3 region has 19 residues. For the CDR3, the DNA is TGTGCCAGCAGTTTCTTTTCCGTGGGGGGGGAGGGAACAAACACTGAAGCTTTCTTT. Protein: CASSFFSVGGEGTNTEAFF.

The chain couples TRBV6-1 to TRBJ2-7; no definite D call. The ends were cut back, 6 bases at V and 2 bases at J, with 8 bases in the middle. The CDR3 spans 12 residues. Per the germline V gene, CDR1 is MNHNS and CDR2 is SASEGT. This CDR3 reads CASSQFPYEQYF. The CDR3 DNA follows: TGTGCCAGCAGCCAGTTTCCCTACGAGCAGTACTTC.

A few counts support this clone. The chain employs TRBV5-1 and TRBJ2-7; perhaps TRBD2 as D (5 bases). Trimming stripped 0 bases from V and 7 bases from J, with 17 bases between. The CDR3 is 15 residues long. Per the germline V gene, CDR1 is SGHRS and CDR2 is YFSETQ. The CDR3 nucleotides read TGCGCCAGCAGCTTGGCCTGGACTGGGTTCGGGGAGCAGTACTTC. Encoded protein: CASSLAWTGFGEQYF.

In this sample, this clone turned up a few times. The CDR3 reads CASTIDSYYEQYF. CDR3 in DNA: TGTGCCAGCACGATCGACAGCTACTACGAGCAGTACTTC. The V gene is TRBV2, the J gene TRBJ2-7; perhaps TRBD1 as D (5 bases). Germline V lookup: CDR1 SNHLY, CDR2 FYNNEI. Trimming shortened V by 7 bases and J by 3 bases, and 13 bases separated the two germline ends. This CDR3 region has 13 residues. The whole variable domain, remainder taken from reference TRBV2 and TRBJ2-7, is EPEVTQTPSHQVTQMGQEVILRCVPISNHLYFYWYRQILGQKVEFLVSFYNNEISEKSEIFDDQFSVERPDGSNFTLKIRSTKLEDSAMYFCASTIDSYYEQYFGPGTRLTVT.

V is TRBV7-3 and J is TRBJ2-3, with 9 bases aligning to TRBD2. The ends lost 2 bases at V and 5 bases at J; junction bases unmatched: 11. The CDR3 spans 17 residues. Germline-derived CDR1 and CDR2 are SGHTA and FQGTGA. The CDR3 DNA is TGTGCCAGCAGCTTAGAGATCCGCGGGAGGGCAGGAGATACGCAGTATTTT. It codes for CASSLEIRGRAGDTQYF.

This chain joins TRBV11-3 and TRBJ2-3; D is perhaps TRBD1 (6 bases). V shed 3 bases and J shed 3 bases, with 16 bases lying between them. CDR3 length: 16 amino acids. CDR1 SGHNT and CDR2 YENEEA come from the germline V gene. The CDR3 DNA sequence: TGTGCCAGCAGCTTGGGAACATTTCAGGGGACAGATACGCAGTATTTT. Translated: CASSLGTFQGTDTQYF.

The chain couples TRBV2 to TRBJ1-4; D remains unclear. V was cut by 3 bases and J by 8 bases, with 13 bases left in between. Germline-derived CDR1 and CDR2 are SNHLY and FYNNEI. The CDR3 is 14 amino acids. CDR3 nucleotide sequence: TGTGCCAGCAGTGAGCAGGCCTTCGAGGAAAAACTGTTTTTT. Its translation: CASSEQAFEEKLFF.